A selection of T cell receptor beta chains follows, all from one sample in a study of cytomegalovirus exposure and HLA in healthy donors. Assay: immunoSEQ multiplex PCR; the TCRdb copy retains only in-frame clones and omits some. This table holds roughly 150,000 clones, around a tenth found once. The sample was PBMCs. The source of these receptors is a man between 50 and 59 years old in good health and CMV-seronegative. Each CDR3 is given with its conserved first and last residue. The order of the fields is V gene, D gene, J gene, clone size, CDR3 DNA, CDR3 protein. The D gene is left open where the match is weak. Not every row has a clone size; where given, it reads once, few, many or a size class.

v_gene: TRBV2; d_gene: -; j_gene: TRBJ2-7; abundance: -; CDR3nt: TGTGCCAGCAGTGAACAGCGGTCCTCGTCCGAGCAGTACTTC; CDR3aa: CASSEQRSSSEQYF
v_gene: TRBV6-5; d_gene: TRBD1; j_gene: TRBJ1-2; abundance: few; CDR3nt: TGTGCCAGCAGTTACAGGGGGCAAGGGTATGGCTACACCTTC; CDR3aa: CASSYRGQGYGYTF
v_gene: TRBV14; d_gene: TRBD1; j_gene: TRBJ1-1; abundance: once; CDR3nt: TGTGCCAGCAGCCTCCGAAGGGACAGCTCCAACACTGAAGCTTTCTTT; CDR3aa: CASSLRRDSSNTEAFF
v_gene: TRBV18; d_gene: -; j_gene: TRBJ1-2; abundance: few; CDR3nt: TGTGCCAGCTCACCAGCCGGGACACAGGCCGCTATCTATGGCTACACCTTC; CDR3aa: CASSPAGTQAAIYGYTF
v_gene: TRBV18; d_gene: -; j_gene: TRBJ1-2; abundance: -; CDR3nt: TGTGCCAGCTCACCACCAGAGATCTCTAACTATGGCTACACCTTC; CDR3aa: CASSPPEISNYGYTF
v_gene: TRBV10-1; d_gene: TRBD2; j_gene: TRBJ2-7; abundance: few; CDR3nt: TGCGCCAGCAGTACTTCTCCGGGACTAGCGGGATTCAACTCCTACGAGCAGTACTTC; CDR3aa: CASSTSPGLAGFNSYEQYF
v_gene: TRBV19; d_gene: TRBD1; j_gene: TRBJ1-1; abundance: -; CDR3nt: TGTGCCAGTAGGACGACAGGGGACACTGAAGCTTTCTTT; CDR3aa: CASRTTGDTEAFF
v_gene: TRBV28; d_gene: -; j_gene: TRBJ1-1; abundance: -; CDR3nt: TGTGCCAGCAGTTTATCCGGAGGAACGAACACTGAAGCTTTCTTT; CDR3aa: CASSLSGGTNTEAFF
v_gene: TRBV10-3; d_gene: TRBD1; j_gene: TRBJ2-5; abundance: -; CDR3nt: TGTGCCATCAGTGAACCTGGACAGGGAAAAGAGACCCAGTACTTC; CDR3aa: CAISEPGQGKETQYF
v_gene: TRBV2; d_gene: TRBD2; j_gene: TRBJ2-5; abundance: few; CDR3nt: TGTGCCAGCAGTGAACTGGGCGGGGGAGAGACCCAGTACTTC; CDR3aa: CASSELGGGETQYF
v_gene: TRBV6-1; d_gene: -; j_gene: TRBJ2-7; abundance: -; CDR3nt: TGTGCCAGCAGTGGGGCTTCCTACGAGCAGTACTTC; CDR3aa: CASSGASYEQYF
v_gene: TRBV7-9; d_gene: -; j_gene: TRBJ2-2; abundance: few; CDR3nt: TGTGCCAGCAGCTTAGACAGGGCCAAAGAGCGGGAGCTGTTTTTT; CDR3aa: CASSLDRAKERELFF
v_gene: TRBV7-2; d_gene: TRBD2; j_gene: TRBJ2-5; abundance: -; CDR3nt: TGTGCCAGCAGCTTAGAGTCTACTAGCGGGGCTAAAAAAGAGACCCAGTACTTC; CDR3aa: CASSLESTSGAKKETQYF
v_gene: TRBV11-2; d_gene: -; j_gene: TRBJ2-7; abundance: few; CDR3nt: TGTGCCAGCAGCTTACCTCGGCTAGACAGTCGGGACGAGCAGTACTTC; CDR3aa: CASSLPRLDSRDEQYF
v_gene: TRBV28; d_gene: -; j_gene: TRBJ2-1; abundance: few; CDR3nt: TGTGCCAGCAGTCTACCCCCGGGGGCGGGAGCGAACGGGCAGTTCTTC; CDR3aa: CASSLPPGAGANGQFF
v_gene: TRBV7-7; d_gene: TRBD1; j_gene: TRBJ2-1; abundance: few; CDR3nt: TGTGCTAGCAGCTCCGGGACAGACTATGAGCAGTTCTTC; CDR3aa: CASSSGTDYEQFF
v_gene: TRBV29-1; d_gene: -; j_gene: TRBJ1-1; abundance: -; CDR3nt: TGCAGCCTGAGTAAGAGCCGCGGGACTGAAGCTTTCTTT; CDR3aa: CSLSKSRGTEAFF
v_gene: TRBV11-3; d_gene: -; j_gene: TRBJ2-2; abundance: -; CDR3nt: TGTGCCAGCAGCTTAGAACAGGGAACCACCGGGGAGCTGTTTTTT; CDR3aa: CASSLEQGTTGELFF
v_gene: TRBV5-4; d_gene: TRBD2; j_gene: TRBJ2-5; abundance: -; CDR3nt: TGTGCCAGCAGCTTGAGGGGAGCGGGGAGAATGAAAGAGACCCAGTACTTC; CDR3aa: CASSLRGAGRMKETQYF
v_gene: TRBV6-1; d_gene: -; j_gene: TRBJ1-3; abundance: few; CDR3nt: TGTGCCAGCAGTGAAGCGCTGAGGGAGGCATACACCATATATTTT; CDR3aa: CASSEALREAYTIYF
v_gene: TRBV5-1; d_gene: -; j_gene: TRBJ1-4; abundance: -; CDR3nt: TGCGCCAGCAGCTTAAATGCGGGTCGTCATGAAAAACTGTTTTTT; CDR3aa: CASSLNAGRHEKLFF
v_gene: TRBV5-1; d_gene: TRBD1; j_gene: TRBJ1-1; abundance: few; CDR3nt: TGCGCCAGCAGCTCCGGGACAGGATTTATCTCGGGTGTCGCTGAAGCTTTCTTT; CDR3aa: CASSSGTGFISGVAEAFF
v_gene: TRBV6-5; d_gene: -; j_gene: TRBJ1-5; abundance: few; CDR3nt: TGTGCCAGCAGTTTGACAGGTCCCGGCAATCAGCCCCAGCATTTT; CDR3aa: CASSLTGPGNQPQHF
v_gene: TRBV27; d_gene: -; j_gene: TRBJ1-1; abundance: -; CDR3nt: TGTGCCAGCAGTCGCAGGACAGCGCCTTCTTCCATGAACACTGAAGCTTTCTTT; CDR3aa: CASSRRTAPSSMNTEAFF
v_gene: TRBV25-1; d_gene: TRBD1; j_gene: TRBJ1-2; abundance: few; CDR3nt: TGTGCCAGCAGTGAATCTGGGACAGGGCTCTATGGCTACACCTTC; CDR3aa: CASSESGTGLYGYTF
v_gene: TRBV28; d_gene: TRBD1; j_gene: TRBJ1-5; abundance: -; CDR3nt: TGTGCCAGCACTCTGGGGGCGGGACAGGGGGCCCGGGGGCAGCCCCAGCATTTT; CDR3aa: CASTLGAGQGARGQPQHF
v_gene: TRBV9; d_gene: -; j_gene: TRBJ2-1; abundance: -; CDR3nt: TGTGCCAGCAGCGTAGGCCCCGGGTACTACAATGAGCAGTTCTTC; CDR3aa: CASSVGPGYYNEQFF
v_gene: TRBV9; d_gene: -; j_gene: TRBJ1-1; abundance: many; CDR3nt: TGTGCCAGCAGCGTAGGTCCTCTCCTGAACACTGAAGCTTTCTTT; CDR3aa: CASSVGPLLNTEAFF
v_gene: TRBV18; d_gene: TRBD1; j_gene: TRBJ2-7; abundance: -; CDR3nt: TGTGCCAGCTCACCTCCGGGACAGGGGGTGTACGAGCAGTACTTC; CDR3aa: CASSPPGQGVYEQYF
v_gene: TRBV29-1; d_gene: -; j_gene: TRBJ2-7; abundance: -; CDR3nt: TGCAGCGTTGACGCTCCGACAGGTTCAACGAACTACGAGCAGTACTTC; CDR3aa: CSVDAPTGSTNYEQYF
v_gene: TRBV5-6; d_gene: -; j_gene: TRBJ2-1; abundance: few; CDR3nt: TGTGCCAGCAGCTTAAGCGGGAATGAGCAGTTCTTC; CDR3aa: CASSLSGNEQFF
v_gene: TRBV4-1; d_gene: -; j_gene: TRBJ1-6; abundance: -; CDR3nt: TGCGCCAGCAGCCAAGCATCAGGCTCCTATAATTCACCCCTCCACTTT; CDR3aa: CASSQASGSYNSPLHF
v_gene: TRBV21-1; d_gene: -; j_gene: TRBJ1-1; abundance: few; CDR3nt: TGTGCCAGCACCGTTGGGACAGGGGACCCGAACACTGAAGCTTTCTTT; CDR3aa: CASTVGTGDPNTEAFF
v_gene: TRBV28; d_gene: -; j_gene: TRBJ2-7; abundance: few; CDR3nt: TGTGCCAGCATTCCCAGGGGATCCTACGAGCAGTACTTC; CDR3aa: CASIPRGSYEQYF
v_gene: TRBV7-6; d_gene: TRBD2; j_gene: TRBJ2-3; abundance: -; CDR3nt: TGTGCCAGCAGCTTCGATATTTCGACTAGCGGGCAGACAGATACGCAGTATTTT; CDR3aa: CASSFDISTSGQTDTQYF
v_gene: TRBV28; d_gene: -; j_gene: TRBJ1-1; abundance: -; CDR3nt: TGTGCCAGCAGTCAACTACAGGGTGAAGCTTTCTTT; CDR3aa: CASSQLQGEAFF
v_gene: TRBV11-2; d_gene: TRBD1; j_gene: TRBJ2-1; abundance: -; CDR3nt: TGTGCCAGCAGCTGGGACAGCTCCTACAATGAGCAGTTCTTC; CDR3aa: CASSWDSSYNEQFF
v_gene: TRBV7-9; d_gene: TRBD1; j_gene: TRBJ1-1; abundance: -; CDR3nt: TGTGCCAGCAGCCAGAATCCCGGGACAGGGGGCGGATGGGCTTTCTTT; CDR3aa: CASSQNPGTGGGWAFF
v_gene: TRBV2; d_gene: -; j_gene: TRBJ2-5; abundance: -; CDR3nt: TGTGCCAGCAGGGCTGAACTAGTGCAAGAGACCCAGTACTTC; CDR3aa: CASRAELVQETQYF
v_gene: TRBV2; d_gene: TRBD1; j_gene: TRBJ1-3; abundance: few; CDR3nt: TGTGCCAGCTTACTTGGACAGGGAGTAAGAAACACCATATATTTT; CDR3aa: CASLLGQGVRNTIYF
v_gene: TRBV6-5; d_gene: TRBD1; j_gene: TRBJ1-1; abundance: few; CDR3nt: TGTGCCAGCAGTCCCAGGGGGGTGAACACTGAAGCTTTCTTT; CDR3aa: CASSPRGVNTEAFF
v_gene: TRBV19; d_gene: TRBD1; j_gene: TRBJ1-1; abundance: -; CDR3nt: TGTGCCAGCAGGGGGCAGAGTGCGGACACTGAAGCTTTCTTT; CDR3aa: CASRGQSADTEAFF
v_gene: TRBV30; d_gene: -; j_gene: TRBJ1-1; abundance: -; CDR3nt: TGTGCCTGGACTAGGAGCACTGAAGCTTTCTTT; CDR3aa: CAWTRSTEAFF
v_gene: TRBV15; d_gene: -; j_gene: TRBJ1-5; abundance: -; CDR3nt: TGTGCCACCAGCAGAGATCTGGAGAATCAGCCCCAGCATTTT; CDR3aa: CATSRDLENQPQHF
v_gene: TRBV7-7; d_gene: -; j_gene: TRBJ2-5; abundance: -; CDR3nt: TGTGCTAGCAGCTTAGCTTTCCAGGGGAGGGGAGAGACCCAGTACTTC; CDR3aa: CASSLAFQGRGETQYF
v_gene: TRBV5-8; d_gene: TRBD1; j_gene: TRBJ2-2; abundance: -; CDR3nt: TGTGCCAGCAGCATCGGGACAGGTGTTACCGGGGAGCTGTTTTTT; CDR3aa: CASSIGTGVTGELFF
v_gene: TRBV5-4; d_gene: TRBD1; j_gene: TRBJ2-5; abundance: -; CDR3nt: TGTGCCAGCAGCCACCCGGACAGGGGAGGAAGAGAGACCCAGTACTTC; CDR3aa: CASSHPDRGGRETQYF
v_gene: TRBV19; d_gene: TRBD2; j_gene: TRBJ2-1; abundance: few; CDR3nt: TGTGCCAGTAGTTCGGCCCATAGCGGGATTTTATACAATGAGCAGTTCTTC; CDR3aa: CASSSAHSGILYNEQFF
v_gene: TRBV9; d_gene: TRBD1; j_gene: TRBJ1-1; abundance: many; CDR3nt: TGTGCCAGCAGCGGGACAGGGTCGACTGAAGCTTTCTTT; CDR3aa: CASSGTGSTEAFF
v_gene: TRBV27; d_gene: TRBD2; j_gene: TRBJ2-1; abundance: -; CDR3nt: TGTGCCAGCAGTACACGGTCAAGCGGGGGGGCGAATGAGCAGTTCTTC; CDR3aa: CASSTRSSGGANEQFF
v_gene: TRBV5-1; d_gene: -; j_gene: TRBJ2-7; abundance: few; CDR3nt: TGCGCCAGCAGCTTGAGCTTCGCCGGTTCCTACGAGCAGTACTTC; CDR3aa: CASSLSFAGSYEQYF
v_gene: TRBV30; d_gene: -; j_gene: TRBJ2-3; abundance: many; CDR3nt: TGTGCCTGGAGTTGGGGAGTCGGCACAGATACGCAGTATTTT; CDR3aa: CAWSWGVGTDTQYF
v_gene: TRBV7-9; d_gene: TRBD2; j_gene: TRBJ2-3; abundance: -; CDR3nt: TGTGCCAGCAGCCCCGACACTAGCGGGAGTGAAACAGATACGCAGTATTTT; CDR3aa: CASSPDTSGSETDTQYF
v_gene: TRBV6-1; d_gene: TRBD1; j_gene: TRBJ1-2; abundance: -; CDR3nt: TGTGCCAGCAGTGAAATGGGGAGACAGGGAAGGGTAAACTATGGCTACACCTTC; CDR3aa: CASSEMGRQGRVNYGYTF
v_gene: TRBV30; d_gene: TRBD1; j_gene: TRBJ2-4; abundance: few; CDR3nt: TGTGCCTGGAGTGTAGGGGGACAGTCAACCAAAAACATTCAGTACTTC; CDR3aa: CAWSVGGQSTKNIQYF
v_gene: TRBV30; d_gene: -; j_gene: TRBJ1-5; abundance: few; CDR3nt: TGTGCCTGGAGTCTACAGAGCAATCAGCCCCAGCATTTT; CDR3aa: CAWSLQSNQPQHF
v_gene: TRBV19; d_gene: TRBD1; j_gene: TRBJ1-1; abundance: few; CDR3nt: TGTGCCAGTCGGGACAGCCACACTGAAGCTTTCTTT; CDR3aa: CASRDSHTEAFF